This is a list of T cell receptor beta chains from one sample in a study of CD8 T cells in ankylosing spondylitis. In TCRdb, the 5' RACE reads were re-called with MiXCR into one record per CDR3 protein. The sample consists of approximately 400,000 distinct CDR3 sequences, 17% of them appearing once. Sequences were obtained from blood, either unsorted or a sorted T cell fraction (not recorded which). These receptors originate from a male donor with ankylosing spondylitis. Each CDR3 is given with its conserved first and last residue. Fields, in order: CDR3 protein, CDR3 DNA, D gene, V gene, J gene, clone size. The D gene is left open where the match is weak. Only part of the rows carry a size: once, few, many, or a class if the clone is expanded.

CDR3aa: CASSQDSTSGPQFF
CDR3nt: TGTGCCAGCAGCCAAGATTCAACTAGCGGGCCGCAGTTCTTC
d_gene: TRBD2
v_gene: TRBV3-1
j_gene: TRBJ2-1
abundance: .

CDR3aa: CASSVGGPGTANSGNTIYF
CDR3nt: TGTGCCAGCAGCGTAGGAGGCCCGGGGACTGCGAACTCTGGAAACACCATATATTTT
d_gene: .
v_gene: TRBV9
j_gene: TRBJ1-3
abundance: few

CDR3aa: CASSLLGQATRNNSPLHF
CDR3nt: TGTGCCAGCAGTTTATTGGGACAGGCAACCAGGAATAATTCACCCCTCCACTTT
d_gene: TRBD1
v_gene: TRBV12-3/TRBV12-4
j_gene: TRBJ1-6
abundance: .

CDR3aa: CSPPGNYGYTF
CDR3nt: TGCAGTCCCCCAGGGAACTATGGCTACACCTTC
d_gene: .
v_gene: TRBV20-1
j_gene: TRBJ1-2
abundance: .

CDR3aa: CASSWDRGETQYF
CDR3nt: TGTGCCAGCAGCTGGGACAGGGGAGAGACCCAGTACTTC
d_gene: TRBD1
v_gene: TRBV11-2
j_gene: TRBJ2-5
abundance: few

CDR3aa: CATSDFSGSGVNEQFF
CDR3nt: TGTGCCACCAGTGACTTTAGCGGGAGCGGCGTAAATGAGCAGTTCTTC
d_gene: TRBD2
v_gene: TRBV24-1
j_gene: TRBJ2-1
abundance: few

CDR3aa: CASSSLNPWRDGYTF
CDR3nt: TGTGCCAGCAGCTCTCTCAATCCGTGGAGGGATGGCTACACCTTC
d_gene: .
v_gene: TRBV5-6
j_gene: TRBJ1-2
abundance: .

CDR3aa: CASRRQGIYTGELFF
CDR3nt: TGTGCCAGCAGAAGACAGGGGATTTACACCGGGGAGCTGTTTTTT
d_gene: TRBD1
v_gene: TRBV6-1
j_gene: TRBJ2-2
abundance: few

CDR3aa: CARTDGDRGEYGYTF
CDR3nt: TGTGCCAGGACAGACGGGGACAGGGGAGAATATGGCTACACCTTC
d_gene: TRBD1
v_gene: TRBV2
j_gene: TRBJ1-2
abundance: few

CDR3aa: CSVEGGLAGVEQFF
CDR3nt: TGCAGCGTTGAAGGGGGACTAGCGGGAGTTGAGCAGTTCTTC
d_gene: TRBD2
v_gene: TRBV29-1
j_gene: TRBJ2-1
abundance: many

CDR3aa: CASSLAGGALYNEQFF
CDR3nt: TGTGCCAGCAGCTTGGCCGGGGGGGCCCTCTACAATGAGCAGTTCTTC
d_gene: TRBD2
v_gene: TRBV5-5
j_gene: TRBJ2-1
abundance: .

CDR3aa: CASHGQGQGYGYTF
CDR3nt: TGTGCCAGTCATGGGCAGGGCCAAGGGTATGGCTACACCTTC
d_gene: .
v_gene: TRBV27
j_gene: TRBJ1-2
abundance: .

CDR3aa: CASSPGSSRETQYF
CDR3nt: TGTGCCAGCAGCCCCGGGTCCTCCCGGGAGACCCAGTACTTC
d_gene: .
v_gene: TRBV7-3
j_gene: TRBJ2-5
abundance: few

CDR3aa: CASSLGEGDEQYF
CDR3nt: TGTGCCAGCAGCTTAGGAGAGGGGGACGAGCAGTACTTC
d_gene: .
v_gene: TRBV11-1
j_gene: TRBJ2-7
abundance: few

CDR3aa: CASSSYLRTDTQYF
CDR3nt: TGTGCCAGCAGCTCCTACCTCCGCACAGATACGCAGTATTTT
d_gene: .
v_gene: TRBV7-2
j_gene: TRBJ2-3
abundance: few

CDR3aa: CASSQEGGGRYTEAFF
CDR3nt: TGTGCCAGCAGCCAAGAAGGGGGGGGTCGGTACACTGAAGCTTTCTTT
d_gene: .
v_gene: TRBV4-2
j_gene: TRBJ1-1
abundance: many

CDR3aa: CASSAPGLANYEQYF
CDR3nt: TGTGCCAGCAGTGCCCCGGGACTAGCCAACTACGAGCAGTACTTC
d_gene: TRBD2
v_gene: TRBV6-1
j_gene: TRBJ2-7
abundance: few

CDR3aa: CASSYTGTGRRYTIYF
CDR3nt: TGTGCCAGCAGCTACACCGGGACAGGGAGGAGGTACACCATATATTTT
d_gene: TRBD1
v_gene: TRBV11-2
j_gene: TRBJ1-3
abundance: few

CDR3aa: CASSVDHRTGPNQPQHF
CDR3nt: TGTGCCAGCAGCGTAGACCATCGGACAGGCCCAAATCAGCCCCAGCATTTT
d_gene: TRBD1
v_gene: TRBV9
j_gene: TRBJ1-5
abundance: many

CDR3aa: CASSQTSGSNSYEQYF
CDR3nt: TGTGCCAGCAGCCAGACTAGCGGGAGTAATTCCTACGAGCAGTACTTC
d_gene: TRBD2
v_gene: TRBV28
j_gene: TRBJ2-7
abundance: .

CDR3aa: CAIGLAGTGELFF
CDR3nt: TGTGCCATCGGACTAGCGGGGACCGGGGAGCTGTTTTTT
d_gene: TRBD2
v_gene: TRBV10-3
j_gene: TRBJ2-2
abundance: .

CDR3aa: CASSSPGGKNTEAFF
CDR3nt: TGTGCCAGCAGCTCCCCGGGCGGGAAGAACACTGAAGCTTTCTTT
d_gene: .
v_gene: TRBV7-9
j_gene: TRBJ1-1
abundance: many

CDR3aa: CSARGGTGNTEAFF
CDR3nt: TGCAGTGCTAGAGGAGGGACAGGGAATACTGAAGCTTTCTTT
d_gene: TRBD1
v_gene: TRBV20-1
j_gene: TRBJ1-1
abundance: .

CDR3aa: CASSLRGATNEKLFF
CDR3nt: TGTGCCAGCAGCTTGCGGGGGGCAACTAATGAAAAACTGTTTTTT
d_gene: .
v_gene: TRBV11-2
j_gene: TRBJ1-4
abundance: many

CDR3aa: CASSQGLAGGRSHEQFF
CDR3nt: TGTGCCAGCAGCCAAGGACTAGCGGGGGGGCGTTCTCATGAGCAGTTCTTC
d_gene: TRBD2
v_gene: TRBV14
j_gene: TRBJ2-1
abundance: .

CDR3aa: CASSSRTGDHEQYF
CDR3nt: TGTGCCAGCAGCTCCCGGACAGGGGACCACGAGCAGTACTTC
d_gene: TRBD1
v_gene: TRBV7-8
j_gene: TRBJ2-7
abundance: few

CDR3aa: CASSLTAPPTDTQYF
CDR3nt: TGTGCCAGCAGCTTAACGGCCCCCCCTACAGATACGCAGTATTTT
d_gene: .
v_gene: TRBV7-3
j_gene: TRBJ2-3
abundance: few

CDR3aa: CASSPGLGSSGELFF
CDR3nt: TGTGCCAGCAGCCCGGGACTAGGTTCATCCGGGGAGCTGTTTTTT
d_gene: TRBD2
v_gene: TRBV12-3/TRBV12-4
j_gene: TRBJ2-2
abundance: many

CDR3aa: CASSFGGPSYEQYF
CDR3nt: TGTGCCAGCAGCTTCGGGGGGCCTTCCTACGAGCAGTACTTC
d_gene: .
v_gene: TRBV7-2
j_gene: TRBJ2-7
abundance: .

CDR3aa: CASSQELEAYNEQFF
CDR3nt: TGTGCCAGCAGCCAAGAGTTGGAAGCCTACAATGAGCAGTTCTTC
d_gene: .
v_gene: TRBV3-1
j_gene: TRBJ2-1
abundance: .

CDR3aa: CASSPDTFYNEQFF
CDR3nt: TGTGCCAGCAGCCCGGACACCTTCTACAATGAGCAGTTCTTC
d_gene: .
v_gene: TRBV28
j_gene: TRBJ2-1
abundance: few

CDR3aa: CASSLGDRVRETQYF
CDR3nt: TGTGCCAGCAGCTTAGGGGACAGGGTCAGGGAGACCCAGTACTTC
d_gene: TRBD1
v_gene: TRBV7-8
j_gene: TRBJ2-5
abundance: .

CDR3aa: CASSLKMGALYGYTF
CDR3nt: TGTGCCAGCAGTTTAAAAATGGGCGCACTCTATGGCTACACCTTC
d_gene: .
v_gene: TRBV12-3/TRBV12-4
j_gene: TRBJ1-2
abundance: few

CDR3aa: CASSPLREGGEKLFF
CDR3nt: TGTGCCAGCAGTCCTCTCCGGGAGGGCGGTGAAAAACTGTTTTTT
d_gene: .
v_gene: TRBV12-3/TRBV12-4
j_gene: TRBJ1-4
abundance: few

CDR3aa: CASSLKGKGGRGGDTGELFF
CDR3nt: TGTGCCAGCAGCTTAAAGGGAAAAGGGGGGCGCGGAGGGGACACCGGGGAGCTGTTTTTT
d_gene: .
v_gene: TRBV7-6
j_gene: TRBJ2-2
abundance: .